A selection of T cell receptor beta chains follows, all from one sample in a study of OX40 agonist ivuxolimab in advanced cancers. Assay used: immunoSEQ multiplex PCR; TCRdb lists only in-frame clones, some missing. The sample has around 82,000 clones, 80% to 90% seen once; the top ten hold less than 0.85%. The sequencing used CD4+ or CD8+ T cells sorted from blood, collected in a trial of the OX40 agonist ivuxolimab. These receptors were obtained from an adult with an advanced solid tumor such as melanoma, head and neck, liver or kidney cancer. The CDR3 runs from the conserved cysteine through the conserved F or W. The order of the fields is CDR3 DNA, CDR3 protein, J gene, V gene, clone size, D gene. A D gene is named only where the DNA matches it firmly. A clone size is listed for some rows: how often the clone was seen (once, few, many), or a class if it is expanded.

TGTGCCAGCAGCTTAGTCGGGGGTTATCAGCCCCAGCATTTT | CASSLVGGYQPQHF | TRBJ1-5 | TRBV7-8 | NA | NA
TGTGCCAGCAGTCAAACCTCCTACGAGCAGTACTTC | CASSQTSYEQYF | TRBJ2-7 | TRBV7-9 | NA | NA
TGTGCCAGCAGCCACACTAGCGGGTCCTCCTACGAGCAGTACTTC | CASSHTSGSSYEQYF | TRBJ2-7 | TRBV7-2 | NA | TRBD2
TGTGCCAGTAGTATAGGGGGAGGGGGTCAGCCCCAGCATTTT | CASSIGGGGQPQHF | TRBJ1-5 | TRBV19 | NA | NA
TGTGCCAGCAGCTCTCGGACTTCCCGCAGGGAGACCCAGTACTTC | CASSSRTSRRETQYF | TRBJ2-5 | TRBV7-2 | once | NA
TGTGCCAGTAGTTTCCGGAGGGGGGGGTACGAGCAGTACTTC | CASSFRRGGYEQYF | TRBJ2-7 | TRBV19 | few | NA
TGTGCCAGTAGTAATGGTCGGGCGGGAGAAGAGACCCAGTACTTC | CASSNGRAGEETQYF | TRBJ2-5 | TRBV19 | NA | TRBD2
TGTGCCAGCAGCTTAGGGACTAGCAGAATAGCCAAAAACATTCAGTACTTC | CASSLGTSRIAKNIQYF | TRBJ2-4 | TRBV7-9 | once | TRBD2
TGCGCCAGCAGCCAAGAAACGGGAGGTAGCGCCGGGGAGCTGTTTTTT | CASSQETGGSAGELFF | TRBJ2-2 | TRBV4-3 | NA | TRBD2
TGTGCCAGCTCGACAGGGTCTAACACTGAAGCTTTCTTT | CASSTGSNTEAFF | TRBJ1-1 | TRBV18 | NA | TRBD1
TGTGCCAGCAAGGACAGGGAAGAGACCCAGTACTTC | CASKDREETQYF | TRBJ2-5 | TRBV6-1 | once | TRBD1
TGTGCCAGCAGCTCTAGACAGGGGGCCGAGGATGAGCAGTTCTTC | CASSSRQGAEDEQFF | TRBJ2-1 | TRBV5-6 | NA | TRBD1
TGTGCCAGCAGTTTCCCCCGCACAGATACGCAGTATTTT | CASSFPRTDTQYF | TRBJ2-3 | TRBV28 | NA | NA
TGTGCCAGCAGTGGGTCTCTCCACAATCAGCCCCAGCATTTT | CASSGSLHNQPQHF | TRBJ1-5 | TRBV6-5 | NA | NA
TGTGCCAGCAGGCCAGGGGGTGGATGGACTGAAGCTTTCTTT | CASRPGGGWTEAFF | TRBJ1-1 | TRBV6-1 | NA | TRBD1
TGTGCCAGCACCGTGGGGTTCAACGAGCAGTACTTC | CASTVGFNEQYF | TRBJ2-7 | TRBV2 | few | NA
TGTGCCAGTACCCCGACGGGTTTGGGTCGGATCACAGATACGCAGTATTTT | CASTPTGLGRITDTQYF | TRBJ2-3 | TRBV19 | NA | NA
TGTGCCAGCAGCCACCCCGTTAACAGTTCCTACGAGCAGTACTTC | CASSHPVNSSYEQYF | TRBJ2-7 | TRBV14 | NA | NA
TGCGCCAGCAGCCGAATAGCGGGAGGGTGGGGGACCCAGTACTTC | CASSRIAGGWGTQYF | TRBJ2-5 | TRBV4-3 | NA | TRBD2
TGTGCCAGCAGCACCCTTCCCGGGACAGTAGCCTACGAGCAGTACTTC | CASSTLPGTVAYEQYF | TRBJ2-7 | TRBV11-1 | NA | TRBD1
TGTGCCAGCAGCCAAAGGGGAGTCGGCACAGATACGCAGTATTTT | CASSQRGVGTDTQYF | TRBJ2-3 | TRBV6-5 | NA | NA
TGTGCCAGCAGCTTTCAGCAAGAGACCCAGTACTTC | CASSFQQETQYF | TRBJ2-5 | TRBV5-4 | NA | NA
TGTGCCAGCAGTTACGGAAGTTATAACCAAGAGACCCAGTACTTC | CASSYGSYNQETQYF | TRBJ2-5 | TRBV6-6 | NA | NA
TGTGCCAGCAGTTCCCCTGGTTCGAGAAGCTCCTACGAGCAGTACTTC | CASSSPGSRSSYEQYF | TRBJ2-7 | TRBV28 | once | NA
TGTGCCAGCAGCATCCACGGGGTCTCAGATACGCAGTATTTT | CASSIHGVSDTQYF | TRBJ2-3 | TRBV28 | NA | NA
TGTGCCAGCCAGTTAGCGGCGGGGGCAGGCACTGAAGCTTTCTTT | CASQLAAGAGTEAFF | TRBJ1-1 | TRBV19 | NA | NA
TGTGCCAGTAGTATAAGACGGGTCAATCAGCCCCAGCATTTT | CASSIRRVNQPQHF | TRBJ1-5 | TRBV19 | NA | NA
TGTGCCAGCAGTTACTCGAAGCCCGCCCGGCAGCAACACACAGATACGCAGTATTTT | CASSYSKPARQQHTDTQYF | TRBJ2-3 | TRBV6-8 | once | NA
TGTGCCATCAGTGATAGGGCCCGGACAGCTAACTATGGCTACACCTTC | CAISDRARTANYGYTF | TRBJ1-2 | TRBV10-3 | NA | NA
TGTGCCAGCAGTTCTCAGGACTATGTGGCCCAGCATTTT | CASSSQDYVAQHF | TRBJ1-5 | TRBV28 | NA | NA
TGTGCCAGCAGTGACTGGGTAGGCTACACCTTC | CASSDWVGYTF | TRBJ1-2 | TRBV6-1 | NA | NA
TGTGCCAGCAGCGCTGACTGGGGAGGTGAAAAACTGTTTTTT | CASSADWGGEKLFF | TRBJ1-4 | TRBV9 | NA | NA
TGCGCCAGCAGCTTGGTTTTGGGCGGGAGGACCTCCTACGAGCAGTACTTC | CASSLVLGGRTSYEQYF | TRBJ2-7 | TRBV5-1 | NA | TRBD2
TGTGCCAGTAGGAGAACGGGGGTGAACACTGAAGCTTTCTTT | CASRRTGVNTEAFF | TRBJ1-1 | TRBV19 | NA | NA
TGTGCCAGCAGGAAAGGGATCGGGACAGCGTATGGCTACACCTTC | CASRKGIGTAYGYTF | TRBJ1-2 | TRBV2 | NA | TRBD1
TGTGCCTGGAGTGGGCAGGGAATCGAGCAGTACTTC | CAWSGQGIEQYF | TRBJ2-7 | TRBV30 | NA | NA
TGTGCCAGTAGTCCCCGGACAGGGTTAGGGGAGACCCAGTACTTC | CASSPRTGLGETQYF | TRBJ2-5 | TRBV19 | NA | TRBD1
TGTGCCAGCAGCCAAGGACAAGGAAAAGAGACCCAGTACTTC | CASSQGQGKETQYF | TRBJ2-5 | TRBV4-2 | NA | NA
TGTGCCAGCAGCTTCGGGACTCACGAGCAGTACTTC | CASSFGTHEQYF | TRBJ2-7 | TRBV11-3 | NA | NA
TGTGCCAGCTCCATGGACAGGAACAATGAGCAGTTCTTC | CASSMDRNNEQFF | TRBJ2-1 | TRBV6-4 | NA | TRBD1
TGTGCCAGCTCACCGACACAGGACTATGGCTACACCTTC | CASSPTQDYGYTF | TRBJ1-2 | TRBV18 | NA | NA
TGTGCCACCTCCGGGACAGGGGGCGCCGGAAACACCATATATTTT | CATSGTGGAGNTIYF | TRBJ1-3 | TRBV19 | NA | TRBD1
TGTGCCAGTAGTGCCACTCCACAGGGATGGGATACGCAGTATTTT | CASSATPQGWDTQYF | TRBJ2-3 | TRBV19 | few | NA
TGTGCCAGCTCACCCCCTATCCTTACGGGCGGGCAGTACTTC | CASSPPILTGGQYF | TRBJ2-7 | TRBV18 | NA | NA
TGTGCCAGCAGACATCAGGGGACTGAAGCTTTCTTT | CASRHQGTEAFF | TRBJ1-1 | TRBV6-5 | NA | NA